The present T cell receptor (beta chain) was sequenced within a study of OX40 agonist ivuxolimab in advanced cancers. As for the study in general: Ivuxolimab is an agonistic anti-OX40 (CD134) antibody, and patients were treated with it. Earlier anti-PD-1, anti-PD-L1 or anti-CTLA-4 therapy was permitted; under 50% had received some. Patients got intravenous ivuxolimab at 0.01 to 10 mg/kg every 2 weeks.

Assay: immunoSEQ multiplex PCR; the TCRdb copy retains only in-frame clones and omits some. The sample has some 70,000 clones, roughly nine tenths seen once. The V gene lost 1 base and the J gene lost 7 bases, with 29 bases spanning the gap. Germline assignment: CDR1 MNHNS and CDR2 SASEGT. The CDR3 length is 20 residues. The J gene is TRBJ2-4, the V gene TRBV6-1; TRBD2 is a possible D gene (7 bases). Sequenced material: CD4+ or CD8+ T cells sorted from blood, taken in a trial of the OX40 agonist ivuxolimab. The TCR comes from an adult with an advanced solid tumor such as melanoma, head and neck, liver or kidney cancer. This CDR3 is CASSEVLWGSGTTKGNIQYF. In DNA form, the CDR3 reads TGTGCCAGCAGTGAAGTCCTATGGGGGAGCGGGACAACAAAGGGGAACATTCAGTACTTC.